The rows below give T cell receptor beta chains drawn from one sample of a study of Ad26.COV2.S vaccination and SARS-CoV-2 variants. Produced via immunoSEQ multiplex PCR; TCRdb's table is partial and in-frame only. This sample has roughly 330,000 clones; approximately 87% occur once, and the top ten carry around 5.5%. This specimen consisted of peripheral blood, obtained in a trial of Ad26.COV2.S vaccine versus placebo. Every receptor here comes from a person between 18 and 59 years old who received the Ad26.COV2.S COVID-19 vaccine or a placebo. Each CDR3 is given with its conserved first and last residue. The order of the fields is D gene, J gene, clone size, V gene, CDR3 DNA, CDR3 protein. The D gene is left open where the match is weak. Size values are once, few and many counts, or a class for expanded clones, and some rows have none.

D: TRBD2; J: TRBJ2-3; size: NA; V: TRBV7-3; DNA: TGTGCCAGCAGCTGGGGGCTGAACGCTAGCGGGGATCTCAGCACAGATACGCAGTATTTT; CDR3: CASSWGLNASGDLSTDTQYF
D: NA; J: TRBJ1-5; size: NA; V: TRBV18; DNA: TGTGCCAGCTCACCAACTAATGGGTATGACAATCAGCCCCAGCATTTT; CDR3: CASSPTNGYDNQPQHF
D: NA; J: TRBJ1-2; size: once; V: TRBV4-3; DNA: TGCGCCAGCAGCCAAGATGCGAGAGGTCGAGGCTACACCTTC; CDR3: CASSQDARGRGYTF
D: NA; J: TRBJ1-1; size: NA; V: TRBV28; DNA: TGTGCCAGCAGTTTACCCCGGATGGGGAAGAACACTGAAGCTTTCTTT; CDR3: CASSLPRMGKNTEAFF
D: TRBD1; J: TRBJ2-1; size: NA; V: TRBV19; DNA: TGTGCCAGTAGTATTGGGGACAGGCGAGGGGATGAGCAGTTCTTC; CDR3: CASSIGDRRGDEQFF
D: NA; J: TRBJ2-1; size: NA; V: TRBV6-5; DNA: TGTGCCACTCTAATCGGCAATGAGCAGTTCTTC; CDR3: CATLIGNEQFF
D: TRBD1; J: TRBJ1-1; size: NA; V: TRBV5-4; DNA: TGTGCCAGCAGGCAAACAGGGGGCCTAACTGAAGCTTTCTTT; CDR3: CASRQTGGLTEAFF
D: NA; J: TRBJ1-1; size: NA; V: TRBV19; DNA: TGTGCCAGTCGCCGGGGAGAACAGGGAGCTTTCTTT; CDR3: CASRRGEQGAFF
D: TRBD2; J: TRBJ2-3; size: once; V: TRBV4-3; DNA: TGCGCCAGCAGCCTAACAACTAGCGGGGGGAACACAGATACGCAGTATTTT; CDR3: CASSLTTSGGNTDTQYF
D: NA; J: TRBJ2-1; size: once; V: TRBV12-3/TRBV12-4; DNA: TGTGCCACCTCAGACAGCCTTTACAATGAGCAGTTCTTC; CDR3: CATSDSLYNEQFF
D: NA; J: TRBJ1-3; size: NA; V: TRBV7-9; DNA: TGTGCCAGCAGCTTAGTACTTGGTGCGGGAAACACCATATATTTT; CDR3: CASSLVLGAGNTIYF
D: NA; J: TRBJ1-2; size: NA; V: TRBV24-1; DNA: TGTGCCACCAGTGATGAGGCGGGCGGCTACACCTTC; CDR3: CATSDEAGGYTF
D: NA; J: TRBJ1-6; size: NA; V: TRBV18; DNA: TGTGCCAGCTCCCTAGACTCTCAGAGCTCCTCACCCCTCCACTTT; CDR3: CASSLDSQSSSPLHF
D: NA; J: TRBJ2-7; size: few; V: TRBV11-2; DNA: TGTGCCAGCAGCTTAATCTCGTACGAGCAGTACTTC; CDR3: CASSLISYEQYF
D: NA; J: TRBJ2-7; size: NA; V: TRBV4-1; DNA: TGCGCCAGCAGCCGGGAGGGGCAGGGTTTCGGGGGCGACGAGCAGTACTTC; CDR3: CASSREGQGFGGDEQYF
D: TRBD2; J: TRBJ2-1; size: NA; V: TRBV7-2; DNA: TGTGCCAGCAGCTTAGTTAGCGGGAATTGGGGCAATGAGCAGTTCTTC; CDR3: CASSLVSGNWGNEQFF
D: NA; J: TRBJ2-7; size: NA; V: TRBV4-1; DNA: TGCGCCAGCAGCGTTGCAGACCTCCTCATATACGAGCAGTACTTC; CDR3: CASSVADLLIYEQYF
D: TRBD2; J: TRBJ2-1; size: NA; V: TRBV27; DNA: TGTGCCAGCAGTCAAGGGACTAGCGGGAGGAATGAGCAGTTCTTC; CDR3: CASSQGTSGRNEQFF
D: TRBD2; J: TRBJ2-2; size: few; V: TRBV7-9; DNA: TGTGCCAGCAGCTTGGGAGCGGGAGTAGCCGGGGAGCTGTTTTTT; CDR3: CASSLGAGVAGELFF
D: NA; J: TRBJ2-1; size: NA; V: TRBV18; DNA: TGTGCCAGCTCACCCGGTGGGGCAGGACGCAATGAGCAGTTCTTC; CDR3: CASSPGGAGRNEQFF
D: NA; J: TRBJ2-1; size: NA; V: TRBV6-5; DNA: TGTGCCAGCAGCTACGGGACCATCCATGAGCAGTTCTTC; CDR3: CASSYGTIHEQFF
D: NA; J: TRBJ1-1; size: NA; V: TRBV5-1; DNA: TGCGCCAGCAGCTCGCAAGGCAGCCAGATTTTCACTGAAGCTTTCTTT; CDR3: CASSSQGSQIFTEAFF
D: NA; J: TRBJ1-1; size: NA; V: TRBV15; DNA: TGTGCCACCAGCAGAGACCGGAACACTGAAGCTTTCTTT; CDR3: CATSRDRNTEAFF
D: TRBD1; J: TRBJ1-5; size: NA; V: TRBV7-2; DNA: TGTGCCAGCAGCTTAGTGGGACAGTTACTTAGCAATCAGCCCCAGCATTTT; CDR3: CASSLVGQLLSNQPQHF
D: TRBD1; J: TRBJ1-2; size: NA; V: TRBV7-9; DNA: TGTGCCAGCAGCTTATCGGACAGGCGAAACTATGGCTACACCTTC; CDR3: CASSLSDRRNYGYTF
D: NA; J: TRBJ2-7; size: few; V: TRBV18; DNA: TGTGCCAGCTCAGACCAGGAGGGGGTAGAGCAGTACTTC; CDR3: CASSDQEGVEQYF
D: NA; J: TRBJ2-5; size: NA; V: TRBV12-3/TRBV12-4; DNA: TGTGCCAGCAGTCCGGGACTTAAAGAGACCCAGTACTTC; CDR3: CASSPGLKETQYF
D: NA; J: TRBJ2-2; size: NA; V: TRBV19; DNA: TGTGCCAGTAGCTCGTCCCGGGGGCCTCCGAACACCGGGGAGCTGTTTTTT; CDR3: CASSSSRGPPNTGELFF
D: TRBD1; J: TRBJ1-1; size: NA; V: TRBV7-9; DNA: TGTGCCAGCAGCTTCCCGCGGGACAGGGCTACTGAAGCTTTCTTT; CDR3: CASSFPRDRATEAFF
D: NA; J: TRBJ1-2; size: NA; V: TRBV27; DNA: TGTGCCAGCAGTCCTATCGGGGGGGGTGGCTACACCTTC; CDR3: CASSPIGGGGYTF
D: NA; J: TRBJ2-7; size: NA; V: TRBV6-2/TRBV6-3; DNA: TGTGCCAGCAGTACCCCTAGGGTGGTTACCTACGAGCAGTACTTC; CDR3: CASSTPRVVTYEQYF
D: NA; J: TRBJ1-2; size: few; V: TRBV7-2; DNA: TGTGCCAGCAGCTTAGGAGGGGGTGGCTACACCTTC; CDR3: CASSLGGGGYTF
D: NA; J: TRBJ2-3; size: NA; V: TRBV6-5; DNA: TGTGCCAGCAGTACCACTAGCACAGATACGCAGTATTTT; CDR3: CASSTTSTDTQYF
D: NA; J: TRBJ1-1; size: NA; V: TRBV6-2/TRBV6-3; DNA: TGTGCCAGCAGTTACAGGGGTGGGATGAACACTGAAGCTTTCTTT; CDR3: CASSYRGGMNTEAFF